Listed here are 21 T cell receptor beta chains from one sample, sequenced in a study of monozygotic twins with inflammatory bowel disease. TCRdb reprocessed the 5' RACE reads and keeps a single row for each CDR3 protein, giving no DNA. The specimen's table records 350,000 to 550,000 distinct CDR3 sequences. Sequencing was done on a sample of blood. Source of these receptors: a human donor with ulcerative colitis or Crohn's disease, or a healthy co-twin of an affected twin (not recorded which).

The chain carries TRBV7-2 and TRBJ1-3. The CDR3 runs to 14 residues. Germline values: CDR1 SGHTA, CDR2 FQGNSA. The CDR3 is CASSLGVSGNTIYF.

V usage is TRBV20-1 and J usage is TRBJ1-2; as DNA is missing, the TRBD1 call by TCRdb cannot be tested. The length of the CDR3 is 14 residues. From germline, CDR1 is DFQATT and CDR2 SNEGSKA (reference sequence). The CDR3: CSAILRDNFYGYTF.

V usage is TRBV29-1 and J usage is TRBJ2-3; TCRdb's D call, TRBD2, is unchecked because there is no DNA. The CDR3 is 12 amino acids. Germline CDR1 reads SQVTM; CDR2 reads ANQGSEA. CDR3 region: CSLSGITDTQYF.

The chain links TRBV12-3 or TRBV12-4 to TRBJ2-5. The CDR3 has 13 residues. Here the CDR3 reads CASSLNTKETQYF.

The chain uses TRBV7-2 and TRBJ2-7; TCRdb lists TRBD2, though no DNA is available to test this call. The CDR3 covers 15 residues. CDR1 and CDR2 (germline): SGHTA, FQGNSA. CDR3 sequence reads: CASSLGSSGGYEQYF. Complete variable domain (other parts from reference TRBV7-2 and TRBJ2-7): GAGVSQSPSNKVTEKGKDVELRCDPISGHTALYWYRQSLGQGLEFLIYFQGNSAPDKSGLPSDRFSAERTGGSVSTLTIQRTQQEDSAVYLCASSLGSSGGYEQYFGPGTRLTVT.

This chain joins TRBV20-1 and TRBJ2-7. This CDR3 spans 12 amino acids. Germline V gives CDR1 DFQATT, CDR2 SNEGSKA (reference sequence). The CDR3 spells CSAGRSSYEQYF.

The J gene is TRBJ1-1, the V gene TRBV29-1. The CDR3 loop spans 15 amino acids. Germline V lookup: CDR1 SQVTM, CDR2 ANQGSEA. The CDR3 loop is CSVSSLGGANTEAFF. Together with reference TRBV29-1 and TRBJ1-1, the CDR3 gives the full variable domain: SAVISQKPSRDICQRGTSLTIQCQVDSQVTMMFWYRQQPGQSLTLIATANQGSEATYESGFVIDKFPISRPNLTFSTLTVSNMSPEDSSIYLCSVSSLGGANTEAFFGQGTRLTVV.

This sequence joins TRBV11-2 and TRBJ2-1; TCRdb reports TRBD2, a call that lacks DNA to check it against. From germline, CDR1 is SGHAT and CDR2 FQNNGV. This CDR3 has 16 amino acids. CDR3 amino acids: CASSFFLAGSYNEQFF.

The chain carries TRBV14 and TRBJ2-3; lacking DNA, the TRBD1 call made by TCRdb goes unchecked. The CDR3 extends over 13 amino acids. The germline V gene encodes CDR1 SGHDN and CDR2 FVKESK. The CDR3 loop is CASSRDLQDTQYF.

The rearrangement joins TRBV7-2 to TRBJ2-7. Germline V CDR1 and CDR2: SGHTA, FQGNSA. This CDR3 has 15 residues. The CDR3 loop reads CASSLAPITIHEQYF.

The chain joins TRBV6-2 or TRBV6-3 to TRBJ2-7; there is no DNA to check the TCRdb D call of TRBD2. Germline CDR1 and CDR2: MNHEY and SVGEGT. The CDR3 has 14 amino acids. The CDR3 loop reads CASSYGGASYEQYF.

CDR3 residues: CASSLGQREEAGELFF. This sequence joins TRBV5-6 and TRBJ2-2; TCRdb names TRBD2, which stays unverified in the absence of DNA. The CDR3 runs to 16 residues. Germline V lookup: CDR1 SGHDT, CDR2 YYEEEE.

The gene calls are TRBV18 and TRBJ2-1; no DNA is available, so the TRBD2 call from TCRdb remains unchecked. The CDR3 runs to 16 residues. Germline CDR1 KGHSH, CDR2 LQKENI. The chain's CDR3 is CASSPFLAGGVNEQFF.

The rearrangement uses TRBV27 and TRBJ2-7; the TRBD1 assignment by TCRdb is unverifiable without DNA. CDR3 length equals 14 residues. The V gene's germline CDR1 is MNHEY and CDR2 SMNVEV (reference sequence). The CDR3 loop reads CASSWGISSYEQYF.

V usage is TRBV5-1 and J usage is TRBJ2-5; TCRdb selects TRBD2, and the lack of DNA leaves this call unchecked. The CDR3 covers 16 residues. Germline CDR1 is SGHRS and CDR2 is YFSETQ. CDR3 loop: CASSRGLSRWQETQYF.

This sequence joins TRBV7-3 and TRBJ2-1. The CDR3 is 14 residues long. CDR1 and CDR2 from the germline V gene are SGHTA and FQGTGA. CDR3 loop: CASSLGLTGYEQFF.

V and J are TRBV11-2 and TRBJ2-5; TCRdb names TRBD2, which stays unverified in the absence of DNA. Germline CDR1 is SGHAT and CDR2 is FQNNGV. The CDR3 runs to 21 residues. Here the CDR3 reads CASSLLPSLAGGPREQETQYF.

CDR3 region: CAWSAGVPNEKLFF. This sequence joins TRBV30 and TRBJ1-4; without DNA, the TCRdb call of TRBD1 cannot be checked. The V gene's germline CDR1 is GTSNPN and CDR2 SVGIG (reference sequence). The CDR3 loop spans 14 amino acids.

The V gene is TRBV29-1, the J gene TRBJ2-1; the D call of TRBD1 rests on TCRdb alone, since no DNA is present to check it. The CDR3 spans 13 residues. Germline assignment: CDR1 SQVTM and CDR2 ANQGSEA. The CDR3: CSVGPGGYNEQFF.

The chain uses TRBV5-1 and TRBJ2-1. This CDR3 has 14 residues. In germline, CDR1 is SGHRS, CDR2 YFSETQ. The CDR3 sequence: CASSLISKTDEQFF. Based on the CDR3 plus reference TRBV5-1 and TRBJ2-1, the full variable domain is KAGVTQTPRYLIKTRGQQVTLSCSPISGHRSVSWYQQTPGQGLQFLFEYFSETQRNKGNFPGRFSGRQFSNSRSEMNVSTLELGDSALYLCASSLISKTDEQFFGPGTRLTVL.

The CDR3 is CASSPPGLADTQYF. The chain employs TRBV18 and TRBJ2-3; without DNA, the TCRdb call of TRBD2 cannot be checked. The length of the CDR3 is 14 residues. Germline CDR1 and CDR2: KGHSH and LQKENI.